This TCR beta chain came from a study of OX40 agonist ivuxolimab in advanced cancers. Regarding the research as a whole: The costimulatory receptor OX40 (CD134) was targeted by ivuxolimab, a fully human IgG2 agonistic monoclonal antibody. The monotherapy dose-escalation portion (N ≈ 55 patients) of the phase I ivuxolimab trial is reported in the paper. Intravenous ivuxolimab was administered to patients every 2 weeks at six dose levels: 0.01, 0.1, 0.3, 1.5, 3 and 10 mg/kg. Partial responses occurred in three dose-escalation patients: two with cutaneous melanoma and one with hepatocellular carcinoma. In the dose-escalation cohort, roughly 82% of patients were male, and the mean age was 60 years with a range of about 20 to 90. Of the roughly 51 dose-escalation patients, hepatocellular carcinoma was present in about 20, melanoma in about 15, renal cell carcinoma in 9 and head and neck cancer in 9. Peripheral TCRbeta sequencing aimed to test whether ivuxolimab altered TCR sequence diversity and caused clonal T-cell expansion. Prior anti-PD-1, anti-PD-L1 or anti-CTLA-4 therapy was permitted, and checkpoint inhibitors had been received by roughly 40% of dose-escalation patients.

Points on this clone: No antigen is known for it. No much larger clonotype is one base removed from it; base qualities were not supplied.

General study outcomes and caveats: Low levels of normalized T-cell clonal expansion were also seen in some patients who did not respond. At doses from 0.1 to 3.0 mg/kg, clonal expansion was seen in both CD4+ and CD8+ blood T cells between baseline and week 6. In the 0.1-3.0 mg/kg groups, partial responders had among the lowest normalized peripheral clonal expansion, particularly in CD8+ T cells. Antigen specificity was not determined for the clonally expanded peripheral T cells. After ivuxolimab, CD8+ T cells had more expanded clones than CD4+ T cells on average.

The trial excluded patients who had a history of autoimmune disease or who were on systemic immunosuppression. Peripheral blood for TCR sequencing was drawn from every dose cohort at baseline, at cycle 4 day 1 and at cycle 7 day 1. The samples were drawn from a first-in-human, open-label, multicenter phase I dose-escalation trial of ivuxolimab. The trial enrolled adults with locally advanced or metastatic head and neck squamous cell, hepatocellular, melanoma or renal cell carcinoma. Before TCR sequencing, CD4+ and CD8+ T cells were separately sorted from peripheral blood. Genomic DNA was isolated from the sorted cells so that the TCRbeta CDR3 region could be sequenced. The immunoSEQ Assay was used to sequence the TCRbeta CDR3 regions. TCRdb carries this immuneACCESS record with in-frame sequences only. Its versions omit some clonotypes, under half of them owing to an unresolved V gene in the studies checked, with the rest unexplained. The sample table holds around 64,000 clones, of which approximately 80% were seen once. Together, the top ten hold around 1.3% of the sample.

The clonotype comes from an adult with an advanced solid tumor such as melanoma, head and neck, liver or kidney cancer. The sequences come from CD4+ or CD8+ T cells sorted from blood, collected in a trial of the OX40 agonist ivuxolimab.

The DNA is TGCGCCAGCAGCCAAGAGGGTGCGAGGGCTTTCTTT. This codes for CASSQEGARAFF. Recombination linked TRBV4-3 to TRBJ1-1, with the identity of the D gene unclear. The trim is 0 bases for V and 11 bases for J, with a gap of 10 bases between the germline ends. The CDR3 has 12 amino acids, counting the end cysteine and phenylalanine. Solely the CDR3 DNA is kept, with 36 bases framed from the first base. Sequences LGHNA (CDR1) and YSLEER (CDR2) are obtained from the germline V gene.